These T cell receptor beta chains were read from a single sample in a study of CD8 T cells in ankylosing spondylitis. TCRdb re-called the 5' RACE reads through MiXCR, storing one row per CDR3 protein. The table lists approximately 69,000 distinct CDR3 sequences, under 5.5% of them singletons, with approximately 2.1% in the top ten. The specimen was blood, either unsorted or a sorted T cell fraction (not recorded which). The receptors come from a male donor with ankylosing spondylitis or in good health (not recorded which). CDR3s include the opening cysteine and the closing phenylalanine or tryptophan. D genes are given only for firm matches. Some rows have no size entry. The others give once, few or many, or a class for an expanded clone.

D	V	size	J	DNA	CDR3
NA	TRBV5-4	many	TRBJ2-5	TGTGCCAGCAGCTTGGCTAGGACGGCGCAAGAGACCCAGTACTTC	CASSLARTAQETQYF
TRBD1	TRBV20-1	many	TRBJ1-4	TGCAGTGCTAGCCTTCGGGACAGGATTCCAACTAATGAAAAACTGTTTTTT	CSASLRDRIPTNEKLFF
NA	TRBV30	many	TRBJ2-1	TGTGCCTGGAGTCTACAGGGTATTCAGTTCTTC	CAWSLQGIQFF
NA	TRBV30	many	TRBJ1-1	TGTGCCTGGAGTACCCAGGTCGGAAGCACTGAAGCTTTCTTT	CAWSTQVGSTEAFF
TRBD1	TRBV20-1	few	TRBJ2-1	TGCTGTGCGGCCCAGGACAGGGGTAGCTCCTACAATGAGCAGTTCTTC	CCAAQDRGSSYNEQFF
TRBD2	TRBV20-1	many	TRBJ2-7	TGCAGTGCTAGCAGCCCTAGCGGTAGCTCCTACGAGCAGTACTTC	CSASSPSGSSYEQYF
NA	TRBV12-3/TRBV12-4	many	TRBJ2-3	TGTGCCAGCAGTTTGGGGGGCAATACGCAGTATTTT	CASSLGGNTQYF
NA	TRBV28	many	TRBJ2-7	TGTGCCAGCAGTTTAAGTCAGGGCCGGGAGCAGTACTTC	CASSLSQGREQYF
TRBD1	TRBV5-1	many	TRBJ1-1	TGCGCCAGCAGCGTCGACAGGGTGATGAACACTGAAGCTTTCTTT	CASSVDRVMNTEAFF
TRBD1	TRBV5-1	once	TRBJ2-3	TGCGCCAGCAGCGGGACAGGGGGCGCTGGGGATACGCAGTATTTT	CASSGTGGAGDTQYF
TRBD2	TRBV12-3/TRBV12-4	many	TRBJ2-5	TGTGCCAGCAGCCCAAGGCGGGGGGGCCGCCAAGAGACCCAGTACTTC	CASSPRRGGRQETQYF
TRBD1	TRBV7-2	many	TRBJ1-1	TGTGCCAGCAGCTTGCGCCCCGGACAGGGGAACACTGAAGCTTTCTTT	CASSLRPGQGNTEAFF
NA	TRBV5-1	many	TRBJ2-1	TGCGCCAGCAGCCCGCGACAGGGGAGGGGTTCCAATGAGCAGTTCTTC	CASSPRQGRGSNEQFF
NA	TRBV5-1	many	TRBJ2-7	TGCGCCAGCGCCGGGACTTCAATCTCCTACGAGCAGTACTTC	CASAGTSISYEQYF
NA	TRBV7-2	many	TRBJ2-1	TGTGCCAGCAGCTTTCGGAACCCAGGGGTCCATGAGCAGTTCTTC	CASSFRNPGVHEQFF
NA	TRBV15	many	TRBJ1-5	TGTGCCACCAGCAGAGTCGGGGGGGGAATTTACAATCAGCCCCAGCATTTT	CATSRVGGGIYNQPQHF
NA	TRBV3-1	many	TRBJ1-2	TGTGCCAGCAGCCAAGATCGGGCCGCGGGATACTATGGCTACACCTTC	CASSQDRAAGYYGYTF
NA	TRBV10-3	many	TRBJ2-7	TGTGCCATCAGTGAGTCGGTCAGATCCTACGAGCAGTACTTC	CAISESVRSYEQYF
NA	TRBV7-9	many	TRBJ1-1	TGTGCCAGCAGCCCACCGGGACGGCAGAACACTGAAGCTTTCTTT	CASSPPGRQNTEAFF
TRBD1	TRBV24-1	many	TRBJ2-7	TGTGCCACCAGTGATTTCCCCAAGCGCAGGGGGAAAAGGTACGAGCAGTACTTC	CATSDFPKRRGKRYEQYF
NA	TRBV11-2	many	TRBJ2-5	TGTGCCAGCAGACCGGGCCCAGGGCAAGAGACCCAGTACTTC	CASRPGPGQETQYF
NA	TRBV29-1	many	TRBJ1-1	TGCAGCGTTGAAGGGCAGGGGTTCGGCACTGAAGCTTTCTTT	CSVEGQGFGTEAFF
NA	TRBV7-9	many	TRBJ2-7	TGTGCCAGCAGCCGCCAAGAAAGGGAGCAGTACTTC	CASSRQEREQYF
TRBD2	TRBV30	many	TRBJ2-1	TGTGCCTGGGGTAGCGGGGGGCCCCCGAATGAGCAGTTCTTC	CAWGSGGPPNEQFF
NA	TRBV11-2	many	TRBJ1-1	TGTGCCAGCAGCTTAGGGCGGACAGTACTCACTGAAGCTTTCTTT	CASSLGRTVLTEAFF
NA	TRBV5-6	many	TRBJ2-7	TGTGCCAGCACCTGGGGATCCTACGAGCAGTACTTC	CASTWGSYEQYF
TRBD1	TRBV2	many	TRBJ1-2	TGTGCCAGCAGTAGGGCACAGGGGGCGAAAAACTATGGCTACACCTTC	CASSRAQGAKNYGYTF
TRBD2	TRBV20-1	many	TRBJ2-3	TGCAGTGCTAGGCAGACTAGCGGGGGAGGCGCAGATACGCAGTATTTT	CSARQTSGGGADTQYF
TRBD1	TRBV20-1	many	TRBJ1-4	TGCAGTGCTAGAGATCAATCGACAGGGGGGAATGAAAAACTGTTTTTT	CSARDQSTGGNEKLFF
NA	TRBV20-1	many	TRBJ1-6	TGCAGTGCTACACTCACGGGTTCACCCCTCCACTTT	CSATLTGSPLHF
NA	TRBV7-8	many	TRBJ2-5	TGTGCCAGCATCTTGAAGCGGGTAGGAGAGACCCAGTACTTC	CASILKRVGETQYF
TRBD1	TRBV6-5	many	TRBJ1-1	TGTGCCAGCAGTTACTCGGCAGGGGGCCTTACGAACACTGAAGCTTTCTTT	CASSYSAGGLTNTEAFF
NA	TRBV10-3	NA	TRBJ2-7	TGTGCCATCAGTGAGCGGCCTCCCGAGCAGTACTTC	CAISERPPEQYF
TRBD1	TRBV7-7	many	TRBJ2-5	TGTGCCAGCAGCTCAGGTGTCAGGACAGGGGGTCGGGAGACCCAGTACTTC	CASSSGVRTGGRETQYF
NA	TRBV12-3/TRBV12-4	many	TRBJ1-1	TGTGCCAGCATTGAAAGCACGTCAGGGACTGAAGCTTTCTTT	CASIESTSGTEAFF
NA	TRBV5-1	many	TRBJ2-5	TGCGCCAGCAGCTTGGCAGTAGGAGGAGAGACCCAGTACTTC	CASSLAVGGETQYF
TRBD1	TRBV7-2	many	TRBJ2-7	TGTGCCAGCAGCCCGGACAGGGCAGACGAGCAGTACTTC	CASSPDRADEQYF
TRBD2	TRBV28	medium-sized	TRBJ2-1	TGTGCCAGCAGTAACAAACCCGGGACTAGTTTCCCCGAGCAGTTCTTC	CASSNKPGTSFPEQFF
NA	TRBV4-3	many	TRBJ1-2	TGCGCCAGCAGCACTACATATTCCTATGGCTACACCTTC	CASSTTYSYGYTF
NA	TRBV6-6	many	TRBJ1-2	TGTGCCAGCAGTCGGTCCTCTAACTATGGCTACACCTTC	CASSRSSNYGYTF
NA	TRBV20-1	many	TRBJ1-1	TGCAGTGCTAGTGGGGCCCCGGGAAACACTGAAGCTTTCTTT	CSASGAPGNTEAFF
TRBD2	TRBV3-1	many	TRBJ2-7	TGTGCCAGCAGCCAAGGGACTAGCGGGGGCTACGAGCAGTACTTC	CASSQGTSGGYEQYF
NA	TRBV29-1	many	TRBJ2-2	TGCAGCGTTGGGGGGGCTAACACCGGGGAGCTGTTTTTT	CSVGGANTGELFF
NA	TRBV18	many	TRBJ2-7	TGTGCCAGCTCACTACCAGGGAACAGGGTTTCCGAGCAGTACTTC	CASSLPGNRVSEQYF
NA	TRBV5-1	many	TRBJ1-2	TGCGCCAGCAGCTTGGCAGGGGAGGATGCTGGCTACACCTTC	CASSLAGEDAGYTF
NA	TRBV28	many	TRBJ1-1	TGTGCCAGCAGTTTACCGGAGAACACTGAAGCTTTCTTT	CASSLPENTEAFF
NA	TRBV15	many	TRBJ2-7	TGTGCCACCAGCAATGAGGGGGACTCCTACGAGCAGTACTTC	CATSNEGDSYEQYF
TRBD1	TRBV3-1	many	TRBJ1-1	TGTGCCAGCAGCCAAACCTGGACAGGGTCTAACACTGAAGCTTTCTTT	CASSQTWTGSNTEAFF
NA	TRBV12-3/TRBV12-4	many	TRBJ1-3	TGTGCCAGCAGTTTAGTTGGCAGAACTTCTGGAAACACCATATATTTT	CASSLVGRTSGNTIYF
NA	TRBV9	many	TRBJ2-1	TGTGCCAGCAGCGTAGAGGTACTCCACAATGAGCAGTTCTTC	CASSVEVLHNEQFF
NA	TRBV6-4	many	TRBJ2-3	TGTGCCAGCAGTGGGGACGCATATACGCAGTATTTT	CASSGDAYTQYF
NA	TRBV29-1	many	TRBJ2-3	TGCAGCGTAAGGTTGGGGGTCAACACAGATACGCAGTATTTT	CSVRLGVNTDTQYF
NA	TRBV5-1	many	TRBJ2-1	TGCGCCAGCAGCAGAGGACAGCCGAACAATGAGCAGTTCTTC	CASSRGQPNNEQFF
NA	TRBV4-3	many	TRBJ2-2	TGCGCCAGCAGCCAAGTTGGGGCTACCGGGGAGCTGTTTTTT	CASSQVGATGELFF
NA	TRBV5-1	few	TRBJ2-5	TGCGCCAGCAGCTCCTCGGGGAACCAAGAGACCCAGTACTTC	CASSSSGNQETQYF